Listed here is a single T cell receptor (beta chain). Its antigen has not been determined. One base away there is no much larger clone; base qualities are not given. The cohort comprised around 690 healthy bone marrow donors. All cohort members were sampled while nominally healthy, although unrecorded immune exposures were likely present. The donor was CMV seropositive and was included in the group of 250 to 350 seropositive cohort members. A peripheral blood sample was collected from each donor, and TCR beta sequencing was performed on peripheral blood mononuclear cells. The Qiagen DNeasy Blood Extraction Kit was used to extract genomic DNA from the blood cell samples. From V the trimming removes 3 bases and from J it removes 5 bases, while the gene matches leave 5 bases of the junction unaccounted for. The CDR3, from cysteine to phenylalanine, totals 14 residues. Only the CDR3 DNA stays, 42 bases, in frame from base 1. CDR1 and CDR2 are read off the germline V gene as SGDLS and YYNGEE.

The sample belongs to a study of cytomegalovirus exposure and HLA in healthy donors (dated by TCRdb to about 2017). Looking at the study overall: According to an earlier analysis of several hundred of the donors, about 180 million T cells yielded some 120 million unique TCR beta sequences and around 280 Gb of sequence data. In the later analysis, no new phenotypic data were used to find candidate immune exposures; instead, reliance was placed on TCR beta sequences and their occurrence across donors. A later analysis re-analyzed previously published TCR beta repertoires from several hundred donors and added high-resolution HLA genotyping to study TCR occurrence patterns. Typing coverage varied by locus: about 620-630 donors for A, B, C, DRB1 and DQB1; more than 500 for DQA1; some 610 for DPA1; under 490 for DPB1. An earlier analysis of roughly 580 of the donors used high-throughput TCR beta sequencing to judge whether each TCR beta V gene segment behaved as functional or pseudogenic. Alongside the repertoire data, information on donor age, sex, ethnicity and CMV serostatus was compiled. To predict cytomegalovirus infection status, the study brought together high-throughput TCR immunosequencing, statistical association of individual TCRs with disease status, and machine learning. The T cell repertoires of several hundred subjects were profiled by immunosequencing and related to cytomegalovirus serostatus. The study aimed to test whether signatures of past pathogen exposure could be identified by cataloging public T cell receptors. A handful of DR-DQ haplotypes were handled as single units for association and clustering because linkage in the cohort was strong. Among the roughly 400 genotyped donors, under 90% belonged to the genetic ancestry cluster associated with self-reported Caucasian donors. HLA typing covered class I and class II loci at four-digit resolution. Genome-wide SNP genotypes for about 65% of the 666 donors were used in a later genetic analysis, which treated that subset as a discovery cohort. Besides the first cohort of roughly 660 subjects, a separate validation cohort made up of roughly 130 different subjects was used. Every discovery cohort repertoire had been produced on one sequencing platform. On average, around 200,000 unique TCR beta nucleotide sequences were sequenced per donor among a few hundred genotyped donors of the cohort, with roughly 19% of those sequences being non-productive. Roughly 300 gigabases of sequencing data and approximately 92 million unique TCR sequences made up an early release that covered 640 HLA-typed donors. Broad study findings and their caveats: The authors suggested that the approach could potentially be extended to other disease states and immunological phenotypes. In a later analysis, the rate of TCR association differed among HLA loci, with DRB1 alleles having the most associated TCRs and HLA-C alleles having the fewest. In this cohort, only TCR beta chains were sequenced, and detectable features were limited by the absence of alpha or paired-chain data. A cluster of highly shared sequence variants was judged likely to be a technical artifact of the sequencing pipeline. The classifier was reported to diagnose cytomegalovirus status with high specificity and sensitivity in both the original and validation cohorts. According to a later analysis, parvovirus B19, influenza, CMV and Epstein-Barr virus appeared linked to several top co-occurrence clusters. Presence/absence analyses assumed roughly uniform sequencing depth across donors, an assumption that may not hold. Because some donors lacked HLA typing at each locus, the association tests relied only on the typed subset. Most TCR sequences were seen in very few donors, while some public TCRs were found in many individuals. In an earlier analysis of some 540 of the donors, most TCR beta V segments appeared in productive rearrangements about 87% or about 30% of the time, broadly matching IMGT annotations. In the study, some 160 TCR beta chains were listed as associated with cytomegalovirus. Most CMV-associated TCR beta chains appeared to be HLA-restricted in a later analysis, and the HLA associations seemed to be driven largely by CMV exposure. The only immune exposure information available for the cohort was CMV serostatus. Linkage disequilibrium might explain the correlated functional status among segregating V segments, but an unknown experimental factor could not be excluded. Compared with equally common non-associated chains, HLA-associated TCR beta chains in a later analysis were more clonally expanded and had lower generation probabilities. When HLA alleles, especially DR and DQ, strongly co-occurred, TCR associations were difficult to assign to individual alleles. V-gene and J-gene trimming of TCR beta chains was associated with a missense DCLRE1C variant in a later genetic analysis, and the association was replicated in an independent cohort. At a false discovery rate of 0.05, a later analysis linked 15,000 to 20,000 TCR beta sequences to specific HLA alleles. A few of the identified cytomegalovirus-associated TCR beta chains were confirmed in vitro to be specific for cytomegalovirus antigens. Because counts were too low, roughly 18 rarely observed V segments, including chromosome 9 orphons, were left out of the earlier analysis of approximately 580 of the donors. A further reported finding was that TCR beta sequences accurately predicted the HLA-A and HLA-B alleles for most subjects in the first cohort. Because the 87-base-pair reads could not distinguish some IMGT-functional V segments, including TRBV6-2 and TRBV6-3, those segments were excluded. Compared with the approximately 710-donor mean, donors in an Asian-associated ancestry cluster had fewer N-insertions in productive TCRs, according to a later genetic analysis.

The library was prepared using the immunoSEQ multiplex PCR assay. For the multiplex PCR, a mixture combining 60 forward primers for TCR Vbeta segments and 13 reverse primers for TCR Jbeta segments was used. The CDR3 region of rearranged TCR beta genes was amplified from genomic DNA with a multiplex PCR assay. Amplified TCR beta libraries were sequenced as 87-base-pair reads on the Illumina HiSeq System. The authors' pipeline ran thus. In a later analysis, about 80 million unique TCR beta chains were counted across the approximately 620 repertoires, and around 10 million of these chains were shared by at least two donors. A nearest-neighbor algorithm error-corrected the raw reads and collapsed the reads into unique sequences, merging closely related sequences to remove PCR and sequencing errors. V, D and J gene segments were assigned by aligning CDR3 sequences to IMGT reference sequences. Each retained sequence needed at least a six-nucleotide match to both a V gene segment and a J gene segment. A rearrangement was called productive if the CDR3 had no stop codons and remained in frame with V and J, and every other rearrangement was called non-productive. Following IMGT convention, CDR3 was defined as the stretch from the second conserved V-encoded cysteine up to the conserved J-encoded phenylalanine. The earlier analysis of fewer than 700 of the donors excluded sequences that lacked an unambiguous match to a single V gene segment. An earlier analysis of 587 of the donors called V segments functional above 56.7% productive rearrangements and segregating when the between-donor standard deviation exceeded 5%. A statistical classification framework was developed to diagnose cytomegalovirus status using the catalog of TCR beta chain sequences. In a later analysis, TCR nucleotide sequences were compared against IMGT/GENE-DB human TR gene sequences so that V and J genes could be assigned. The TCRdist pipeline was used in a later analysis to assign CDR3 sequences and most-parsimonious VDJ recombination scenarios. In a later analysis, each TCR beta chain was defined by its CDR3 amino acid sequence together with its V-gene family, and reads lacking a unique V-gene family were excluded. As a way to deal with suspected cross-contamination and a sequencing artifact, a later analysis dropped more than 500 nucleotide sequences that were highly shared and had low generation probability. In a later analysis, a clonal expansion index was calculated for each public chain from normalized within-repertoire ranks of inferred template counts. Generation probabilities in a later analysis came from a VDJ recombination model fitted to out-of-frame rearrangements, and those results were checked against IGoR. In a later analysis, hypergeometric tests were used to score TCR-TCR, TCR-HLA and TCR-CMV co-occurrence, with a repertoire-size bias correction applied to TCR pairs. In a later analysis, false discovery rates were estimated by permuting HLA or CMV assignments 20 times. In a later analysis, co-occurring TCRs were grouped using DBSCAN, and TCRdist sequence similarity was added for clustering within HLA-allele-positive subsets. For co-occurrence clustering, repertoires with fewer than 30,000 or more than 120,000 public chains were excluded, along with five repertoires with anomalous nucleotide sharing. TCRdb carries this immuneACCESS record with in-frame sequences only. Its versions omit some clonotypes, under half of them owing to an unresolved V gene in the studies checked, with the rest unexplained. V and J calls and clone size are given by that table; D and trimming were obtained from the DNA. For this sample there are 100,000 or so clones; around 79% appear just once. The top ten constitute roughly an eighth of the sample.

The TCR comes from a male donor in good health and CMV-seropositive. The chain is assembled from TRBV9 and TRBJ1-3, and 7 bases in between align with TRBD1. Material: PBMCs. The CDR3 sequence is CASSASTGRNTIYF. The DNA sequence follows: TGTGCCAGCAGCGCCTCGACAGGGAGAAACACCATATATTTT.